This T cell receptor beta chain is drawn from a study of neoadjuvant anti-PD-1 for oral cavity cancer (dated by TCRdb to about 2021). About the study as a whole: Before undergoing curative-intent surgical resection, most patients got three to four biweekly nivolumab doses at 3 mg/kg. A fourth nivolumab dose was given around day 43 to patients without progression, and definitive surgical resection was performed in those patients on days 50-56. Patients with complete response, partial response or stable disease by RECIST 1.1 were defined as responders, whereas patients with progression were defined as non-responders. A roughly 33% response rate was observed in the parent correlative cohort, in which about a dozen patients were included.

The sample's time point label, in plain terms: before neoadjuvant nivolumab. Patients were newly diagnosed with stage II-IVA oral cavity squamous cell carcinoma and had received no prior systemic or radiation treatment. Everyone in the cohort had locally advanced, HPV-negative oral cavity squamous cell carcinoma. Peripheral blood mononuclear cells were analyzed directly and were not maintained or expanded in culture. The samples were obtained from a longitudinal correlative study of a single-arm phase II trial testing neoadjuvant nivolumab in oral cavity squamous cell carcinoma. Subject-matched pre- and post-treatment PBMCs and tumors from three responders and three non-responders underwent genomic DNA-based TCRbeta sequencing. Peripheral blood mononuclear cells were collected before nivolumab treatment and were collected again after treatment, at the time of surgery. Genomic DNA was isolated from PBMCs using the Maxwell RSC DNA from Cells kit.

General conclusions and limits of the study: Higher pretreatment blood Treg/Th17 ratios correlated with higher pretreatment blood TCRbeta clonality and lower post-treatment tumor TCRbeta clonality. After neoadjuvant nivolumab, significantly higher T cell clonality (Gini index) was found within PBMCs in non-responders than in responders. TCR analyses included only three patients per response group, and the authors called for larger cohorts for validation.

Cut back by 1 base and 1 base, the V and J ends lie 5 bases apart. For CDR1 and CDR2, the germline V gene lists SGHRS and YFSETQ. Inclusive of the bounding cysteine and phenylalanine, the CDR3 is 13 residues long. Of all the DNA, just the CDR3 is kept, 39 bases in frame from base 1. A note on this clone: This receptor's antigen is unknown. Base qualities are not at hand, and no much larger clone is one base apart.

PBMC libraries used mostly 480 ng of input genomic DNA for deep sequencing, with six replicates per sample. The immunoSEQ hsTCRbeta kit was used to prepare TCRbeta libraries, following the manufacturer's instructions. An Illumina NovaSeq 6000 S4 flow cell was used to sequence the final libraries, which had first been combined to 3 nM. Under the source paper's analysis protocol: The immunoSEQ Analyzer handled quality control and preprocessing of the raw data. The analysis was limited to productive rearrangements, and each clonotype was defined by a unique CDR3 amino acid sequence. Repertoire clonality was estimated as the Gini-Simpson index, computed with the R package tcR. Gini indices were compared with Student's t test, and associations with tumor size change were assessed by Pearson correlation. The immuneACCESS repertoire file appears here via TCRdb, limited to in-frame rearrangements. These files lack a portion of the clones; in checked studies, under half of the deficit traces to unresolved V genes, and the cause of the others is not known. The V and J calls and the clone size are those of that table, but D and trimming were determined from the DNA. This sample gives over 10,000 clones in total; about 60% of them show up just once. 2% of the sample is in the top ten clones.

This chain is built from TRBV5-1 and TRBJ1-2, with an unclear D gene assignment. The input for sequencing was PBMCs, taken before nivolumab (anti-PD-1) treatment. The sequence derives from a person between 40 and 79 years old with oral cavity squamous cell carcinoma. The nucleotides are TGCGCCAGCAGCTTGACCTTTAACTATGGCTACACCTTC. It codes for CASSLTFNYGYTF.